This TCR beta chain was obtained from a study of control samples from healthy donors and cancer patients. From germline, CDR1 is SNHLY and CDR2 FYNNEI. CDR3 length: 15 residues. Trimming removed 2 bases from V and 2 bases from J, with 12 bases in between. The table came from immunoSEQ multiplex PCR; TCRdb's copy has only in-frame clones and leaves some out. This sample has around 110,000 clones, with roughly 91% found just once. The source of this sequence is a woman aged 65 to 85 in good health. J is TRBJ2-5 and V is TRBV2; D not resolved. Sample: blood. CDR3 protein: CASSEFRAGQETQYF. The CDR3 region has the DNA TGTGCCAGCAGTGAATTCCGAGCCGGGCAAGAGACCCAGTACTTC.